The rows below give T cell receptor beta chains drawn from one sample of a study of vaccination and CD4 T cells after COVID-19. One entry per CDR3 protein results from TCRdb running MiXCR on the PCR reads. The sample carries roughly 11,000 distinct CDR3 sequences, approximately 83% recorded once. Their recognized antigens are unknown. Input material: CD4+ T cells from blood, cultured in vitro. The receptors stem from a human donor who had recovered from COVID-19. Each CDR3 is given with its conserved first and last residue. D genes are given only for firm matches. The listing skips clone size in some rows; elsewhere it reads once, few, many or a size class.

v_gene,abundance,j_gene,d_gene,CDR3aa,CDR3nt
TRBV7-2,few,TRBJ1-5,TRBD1,CASSTRGQQPQHF,TGTGCCAGCAGCACTAGGGGGCAGCAGCCCCAGCATTTT
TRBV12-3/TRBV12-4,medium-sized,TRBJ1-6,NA,CASSASGTLGPLHF,TGTGCCAGCAGCGCCTCCGGGACGCTTGGGCCCCTCCACTTT
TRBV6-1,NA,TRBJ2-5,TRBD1,CASSPLGQGQETQYF,TGTGCCAGCAGCCCCCTGGGACAGGGCCAAGAGACCCAGTACTTC
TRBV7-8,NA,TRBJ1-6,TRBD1,CASSPGDSSYNSPLHF,TGTGCCAGCAGCCCCGGGGACAGCTCCTATAATTCACCCCTCCACTTT
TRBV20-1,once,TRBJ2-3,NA,CSARDQGAGDTQYF,TGCAGTGCTAGAGATCAAGGAGCGGGAGATACGCAGTATTTT
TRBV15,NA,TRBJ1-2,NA,CATSRDRRNYGYTF,TGTGCCACCAGCAGAGATAGGAGAAACTATGGCTACACCTTC
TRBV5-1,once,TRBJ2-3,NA,CASSLGEADTQYF,TGCGCCAGCAGCTTGGGAGAGGCAGATACGCAGTATTTT
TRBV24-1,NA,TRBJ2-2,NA,CATSDPGQEDTGELFF,TGTGCCACCAGTGACCCGGGCCAAGAAGACACCGGGGAGCTGTTTTTT
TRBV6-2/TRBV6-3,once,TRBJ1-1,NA,CASSNTQVNTEAFF,TGTGCCAGCAGTAACACCCAGGTGAACACTGAAGCTTTCTTT
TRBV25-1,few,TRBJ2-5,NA,CASSIPGLGLGPETQYF,TGTGCCAGCAGTATCCCGGGCCTCGGGCTTGGCCCCGAGACCCAGTACTTC
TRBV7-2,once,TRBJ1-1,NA,CASSPSYGNTEAFF,TGTGCCAGCAGCCCCTCCTACGGTAACACTGAAGCTTTCTTT
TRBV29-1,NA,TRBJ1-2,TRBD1,CSVEGRGNYGYTF,TGCAGCGTTGAGGGCAGGGGGAACTATGGCTACACCTTC
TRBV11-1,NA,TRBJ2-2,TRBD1,CASSLGYSGTGFLLANTGELFF,TGTGCCAGCAGCTTAGGGTACTCCGGGACAGGATTCCTCCTAGCGAACACCGGGGAGCTGTTTTTT
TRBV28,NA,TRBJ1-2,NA,CASSLGSPYGYTF,TGTGCCAGCAGTTTGGGAAGCCCTTACGGCTACACCTTC
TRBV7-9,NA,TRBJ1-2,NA,CASSLVGTSNYGYTF,TGTGCCAGCAGCTTAGTGGGCACATCTAACTATGGCTACACCTTC
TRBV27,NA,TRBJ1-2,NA,CASSLEGSGYTF,TGTGCCAGCAGTTTAGAGGGCAGTGGCTACACCTTC
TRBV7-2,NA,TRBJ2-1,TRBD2,CASREGRGIAGQQFF,TGTGCCAGCAGGGAGGGACGAGGGATAGCGGGACAGCAGTTCTTC
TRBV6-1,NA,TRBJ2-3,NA,CASSVRTDTQYF,TGTGCCAGCAGTGTACGCACAGATACGCAGTATTTT
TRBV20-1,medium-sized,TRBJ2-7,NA,CSAGRATDGHLEQYF,TGCAGTGCGGGCAGAGCTACGGATGGGCACCTTGAGCAGTACTTC
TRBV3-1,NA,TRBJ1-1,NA,CASSQRGGSGHPDTEAFF,TGTGCCAGCAGCCAAAGGGGGGGGTCGGGACACCCCGACACTGAAGCTTTCTTT
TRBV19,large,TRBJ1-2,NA,CASSMRGSFGYTF,TGTGCCAGTAGTATGAGGGGTAGTTTCGGCTACACCTTC
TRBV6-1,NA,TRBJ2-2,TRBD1,CASSPDRGRGTGELFF,TGTGCCAGCAGTCCGGACAGGGGGCGGGGCACCGGGGAGCTGTTTTTT
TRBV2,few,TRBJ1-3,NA,CASISTGHSGNTIYF,TGTGCCAGCATCTCCACCGGCCACTCTGGAAACACCATATATTTT
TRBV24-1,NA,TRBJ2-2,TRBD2,CATSAPGGAGTGELFF,TGTGCCACCAGTGCCCCCGGGGGGGCTGGCACCGGGGAGCTGTTTTTT
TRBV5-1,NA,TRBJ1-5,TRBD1,CASSLEGAGNQPQHF,TGCGCCAGCAGCTTGGAGGGGGCGGGTAATCAGCCCCAGCATTTT
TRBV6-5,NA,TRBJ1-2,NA,CASSYRGYGYTF,TGTGCCAGCAGTTACCGGGGGTATGGCTACACCTTC
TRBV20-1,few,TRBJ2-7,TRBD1,CSASRGQGAEEQYF,TGCAGTGCTAGTAGGGGCCAGGGGGCGGAGGAGCAGTACTTC
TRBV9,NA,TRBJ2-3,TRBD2,CASSTTLLAGASDTQYF,TGTGCCAGCAGCACTACCTTACTAGCGGGGGCTTCAGATACGCAGTATTTT
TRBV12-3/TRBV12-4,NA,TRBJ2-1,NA,CASSYAGLIYNEQFF,TGTGCCAGCAGTTACGCGGGACTTATATACAATGAGCAGTTCTTC